Following are 5 T cell receptor beta chains from one sample sequenced in a study of shared clonotypes between healthy human individuals. Repertoires were generated with immunoSEQ multiplex PCR, while TCRdb's copy carries only in-frame clones and drops some. The sample has around 700,000 clones; around 92% are singletons. Terminally differentiated effector memory CD45RA+ cells were left out of the naive CD8 fraction, which was CD45RO-negative and positively selected for CCR7. Sequenced sample: naive CD8+ T cells sorted from blood. The receptor source for this set is a man aged 25 to 40 in good health.

The chain carries TRBV28 and TRBJ2-2; TRBD2 agrees at 13 bases. Germline trimming cut 6 bases from V and 5 bases from J; bases unmatched to any gene: 3. Germline-derived CDR1 and CDR2 are MDHEN and SYDVKM. CDR3 length: 15 amino acids. CDR3 sequence reads: CASSAGLAGTGELFF. The CDR3, as DNA: TGTGCCAGCAGCGCGGGACTAGCGGGAACCGGGGAGCTGTTTTTT.

In its sample, this clone was seen once. V is TRBV4-1 and J is TRBJ2-2, with TRBD2 matching 7 bases. The V segment lost 5 bases and the J segment 2 bases; nucleotides outside the gene matches: 8. Germline V gene sequence: CDR1 MGHRA, CDR2 YSYEKL. This CDR3 contains 16 residues. The CDR3 spells CASSIRSGGNTGELFF. In nucleotides, the CDR3 is TGCGCCAGCAGCATTCGGTCGGGGGGAAACACCGGGGAGCTGTTTTTT.

The V and J genes are TRBV28 and TRBJ2-1; no clear D gene. Trimming pared 3 bases from V and 0 bases from J, leaving 3 bases between. The CDR3 has 13 amino acids. Germline V gives CDR1 MDHEN, CDR2 SYDVKM. CDR3 in amino acids: CASSFSSYNEQFF. The CDR3 bases are TGTGCCAGCAGTTTTAGCTCCTACAATGAGCAGTTCTTC.

Points on this clone: Additional DNA sequences in this sample encode the identical CDR3. This chain connects TRBV5-1 to TRBJ1-2; D unclear. The CDR3 is 11 residues long. V lost 4 bases and J lost 4, with 5 bases in between. Germline values: CDR1 SGHRS, CDR2 YFSETQ. The CDR3 sequence: CASSSGYGYTF. The DNA for the CDR3 is TGCGCCAGCAGCAGTGGCTATGGCTACACCTTC.

The table lists this clone with a few counts. The rearrangement joins TRBV2 to TRBJ1-5, with D possibly TRBD1 on 5 matching bases. V shed 5 bases and J shed 4 bases, with 15 bases lying between them. Germline values: CDR1 SNHLY, CDR2 FYNNEI. The CDR3 length is 15 residues. Here the CDR3 DNA reads TGTGCCAGCAGTCGATGGCAGGGTAGAAATCAGCCCCAGCATTTT. Amino acid sequence: CASSRWQGRNQPQHF.